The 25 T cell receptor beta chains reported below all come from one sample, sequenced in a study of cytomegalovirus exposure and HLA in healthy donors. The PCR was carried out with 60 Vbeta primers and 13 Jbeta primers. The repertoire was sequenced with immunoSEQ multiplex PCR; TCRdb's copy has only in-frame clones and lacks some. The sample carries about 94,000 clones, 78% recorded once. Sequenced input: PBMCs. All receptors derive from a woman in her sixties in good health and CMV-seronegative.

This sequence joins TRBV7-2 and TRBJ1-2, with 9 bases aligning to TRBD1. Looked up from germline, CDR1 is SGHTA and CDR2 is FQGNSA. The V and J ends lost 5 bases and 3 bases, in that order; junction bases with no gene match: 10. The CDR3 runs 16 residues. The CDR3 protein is CASSADRDRVYYGYTF. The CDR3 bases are TGTGCCAGCAGCGCTGACCGGGACAGGGTCTACTATGGCTACACCTTC.

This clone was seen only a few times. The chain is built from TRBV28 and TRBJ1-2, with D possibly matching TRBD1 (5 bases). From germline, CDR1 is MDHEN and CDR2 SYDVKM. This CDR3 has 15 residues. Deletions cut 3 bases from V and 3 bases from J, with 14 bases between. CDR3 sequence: CASSLRQGGDYGYTF. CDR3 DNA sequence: TGTGCCAGCAGTTTGAGGCAGGGAGGGGACTATGGCTACACCTTC.

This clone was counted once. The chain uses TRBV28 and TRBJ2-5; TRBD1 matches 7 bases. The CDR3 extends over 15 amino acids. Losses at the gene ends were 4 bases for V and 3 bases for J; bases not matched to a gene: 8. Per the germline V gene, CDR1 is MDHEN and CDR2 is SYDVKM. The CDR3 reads CASSSQTGAKETQYF. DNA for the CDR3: TGTGCCAGCAGTTCCCAAACAGGGGCGAAAGAGACCCAGTACTTC.

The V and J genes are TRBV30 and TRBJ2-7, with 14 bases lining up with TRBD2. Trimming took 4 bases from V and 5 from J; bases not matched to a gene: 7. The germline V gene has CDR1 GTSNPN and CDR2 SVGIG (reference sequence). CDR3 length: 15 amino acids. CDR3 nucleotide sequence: TGTGCCTGGACCGCGGGACTAGCGGGAGAGAACGAGCAGTACTTC. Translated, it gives CAWTAGLAGENEQYF.

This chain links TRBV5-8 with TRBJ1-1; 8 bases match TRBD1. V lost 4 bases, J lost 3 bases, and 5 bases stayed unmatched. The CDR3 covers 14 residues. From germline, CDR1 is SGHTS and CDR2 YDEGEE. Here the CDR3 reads CASSKGQGYTEAFF. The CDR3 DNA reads TGTGCCAGCAGCAAAGGACAGGGCTACACTGAAGCTTTCTTT.

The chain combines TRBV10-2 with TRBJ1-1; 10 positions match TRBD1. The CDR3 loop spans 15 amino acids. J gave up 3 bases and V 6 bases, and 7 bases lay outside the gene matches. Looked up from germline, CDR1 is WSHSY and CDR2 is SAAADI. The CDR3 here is CASRGRTGGYTEAFF. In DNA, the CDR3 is TGCGCCAGCAGGGGACGGACAGGGGGGTACACTGAAGCTTTCTTT.

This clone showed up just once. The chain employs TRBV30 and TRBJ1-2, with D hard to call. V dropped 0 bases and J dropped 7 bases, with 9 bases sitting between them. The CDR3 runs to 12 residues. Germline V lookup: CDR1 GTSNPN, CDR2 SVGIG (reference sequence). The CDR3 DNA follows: TGTGCCTGGAGTGTACCCCCAGGTGGCTACACCTTC. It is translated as CAWSVPPGGYTF. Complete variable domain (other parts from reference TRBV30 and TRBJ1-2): SQTIHQWPATLVQPVGSPLSLECTVEGTSNPNLYWYRQAAGRGLQLLFYSVGIGQISSEVPQNLSASRPQDRQFILSSKKLLLSDSGFYLCAWSVPPGGYTFGSGTRLTVV.

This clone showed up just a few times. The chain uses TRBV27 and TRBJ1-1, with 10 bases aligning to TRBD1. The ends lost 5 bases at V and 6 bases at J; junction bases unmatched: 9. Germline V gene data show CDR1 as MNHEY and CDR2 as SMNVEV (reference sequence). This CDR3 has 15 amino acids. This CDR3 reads CASSTWDRGGSEAFF. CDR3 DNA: TGTGCCAGCAGTACATGGGACAGGGGTGGGTCTGAAGCTTTCTTT.

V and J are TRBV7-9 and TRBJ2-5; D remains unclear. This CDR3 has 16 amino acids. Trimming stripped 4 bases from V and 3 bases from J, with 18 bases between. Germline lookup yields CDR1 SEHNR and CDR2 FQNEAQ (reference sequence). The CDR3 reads CASSSPQLTHKETQYF. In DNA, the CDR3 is TGTGCCAGCAGCTCTCCCCAACTGACTCATAAAGAGACCCAGTACTTC.

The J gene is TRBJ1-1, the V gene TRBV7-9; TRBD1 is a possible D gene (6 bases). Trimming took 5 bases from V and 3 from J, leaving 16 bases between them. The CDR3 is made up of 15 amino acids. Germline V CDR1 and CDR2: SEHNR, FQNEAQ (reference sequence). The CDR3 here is CASSPQTGFYTEAFF. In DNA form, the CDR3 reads TGTGCCAGCAGCCCCCAGACAGGATTTTACACTGAAGCTTTCTTT.

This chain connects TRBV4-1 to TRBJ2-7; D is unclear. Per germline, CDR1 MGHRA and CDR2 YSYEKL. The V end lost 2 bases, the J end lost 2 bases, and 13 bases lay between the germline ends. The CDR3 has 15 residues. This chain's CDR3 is CASSQSLGRTYEQYF. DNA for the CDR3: TGCGCCAGCAGCCAAAGTTTAGGCAGGACCTACGAGCAGTACTTC.

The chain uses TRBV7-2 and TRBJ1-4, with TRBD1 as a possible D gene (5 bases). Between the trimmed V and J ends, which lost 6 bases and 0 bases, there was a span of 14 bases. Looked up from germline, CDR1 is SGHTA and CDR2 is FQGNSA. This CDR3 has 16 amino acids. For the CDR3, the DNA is TGTGCCAGCAGATATGGGGGGGGAGCAACTAATGAAAAACTGTTTTTT. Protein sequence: CASRYGGGATNEKLFF.

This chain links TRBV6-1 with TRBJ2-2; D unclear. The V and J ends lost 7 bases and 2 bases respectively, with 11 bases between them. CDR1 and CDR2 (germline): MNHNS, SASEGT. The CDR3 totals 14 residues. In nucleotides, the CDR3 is TGTGCCAGCAATTTATGGGCAAACACCGGGGAGCTGTTTTTT. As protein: CASNLWANTGELFF.

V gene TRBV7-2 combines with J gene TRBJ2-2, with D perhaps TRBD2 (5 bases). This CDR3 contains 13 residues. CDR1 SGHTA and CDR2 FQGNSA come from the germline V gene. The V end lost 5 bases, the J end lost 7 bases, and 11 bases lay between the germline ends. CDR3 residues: CASSKLASGELFF. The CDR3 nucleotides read TGTGCCAGCAGCAAGCTAGCTAGCGGGGAGCTGTTTTTT.

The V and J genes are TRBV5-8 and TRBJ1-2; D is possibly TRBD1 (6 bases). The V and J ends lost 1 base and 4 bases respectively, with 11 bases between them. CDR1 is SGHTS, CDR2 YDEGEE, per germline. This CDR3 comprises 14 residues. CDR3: CASSLPGEGYGYTF. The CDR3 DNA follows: TGTGCCAGCAGCTTGCCAGGGGAAGGCTATGGCTACACCTTC.

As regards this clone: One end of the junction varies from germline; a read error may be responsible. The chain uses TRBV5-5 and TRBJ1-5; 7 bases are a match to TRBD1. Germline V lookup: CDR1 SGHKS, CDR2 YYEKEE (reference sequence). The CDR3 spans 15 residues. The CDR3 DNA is TGTGCCAGCAGTTTGGGACAGCTAAGCAATCAGCCCCAGCATTTT. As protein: CASSLGQLSNQPQHF.

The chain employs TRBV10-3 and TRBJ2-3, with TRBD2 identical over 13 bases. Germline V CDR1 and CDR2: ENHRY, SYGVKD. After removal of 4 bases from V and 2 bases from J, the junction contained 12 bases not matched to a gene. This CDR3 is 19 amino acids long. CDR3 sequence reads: CAISVSQGLAGMITDTQYF. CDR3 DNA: TGTGCCATCAGTGTTTCCCAGGGACTAGCGGGGATGATCACAGATACGCAGTATTTT.

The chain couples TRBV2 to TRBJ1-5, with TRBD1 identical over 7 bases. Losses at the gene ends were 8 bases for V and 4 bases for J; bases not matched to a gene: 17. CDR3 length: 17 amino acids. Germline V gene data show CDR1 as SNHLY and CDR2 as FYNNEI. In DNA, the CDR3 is TGTGCCAGCGCATTCACGCCAACAGGACAGGCAAATCAGCCCCAGCATTTT. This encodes CASAFTPTGQANQPQHF. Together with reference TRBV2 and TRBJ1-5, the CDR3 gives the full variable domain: EPEVTQTPSHQVTQMGQEVILRCVPISNHLYFYWYRQILGQKVEFLVSFYNNEISEKSEIFDDQFSVERPDGSNFTLKIRSTKLEDSAMYFCASAFTPTGQANQPQHFGDGTRLSIL.

The chain's CDR3 is CAISQGQANTEAFF. In DNA form, the CDR3 reads TGTGCCATCAGCCAAGGACAGGCGAACACTGAAGCTTTCTTT. The chain couples TRBV10-3 to TRBJ1-1; 7 nucleotides match TRBD1. J gave up 1 base and V 6 bases, and 5 bases lay outside the gene matches. Germline values: CDR1 ENHRY, CDR2 SYGVKD. This CDR3 has 14 residues.

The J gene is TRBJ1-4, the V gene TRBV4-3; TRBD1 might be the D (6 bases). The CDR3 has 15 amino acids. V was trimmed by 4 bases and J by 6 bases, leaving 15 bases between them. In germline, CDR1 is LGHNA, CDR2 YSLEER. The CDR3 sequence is CASSPTGMRDEKLFF. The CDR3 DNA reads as TGCGCCAGCAGCCCCACAGGGATGAGAGATGAAAAACTGTTTTTT.

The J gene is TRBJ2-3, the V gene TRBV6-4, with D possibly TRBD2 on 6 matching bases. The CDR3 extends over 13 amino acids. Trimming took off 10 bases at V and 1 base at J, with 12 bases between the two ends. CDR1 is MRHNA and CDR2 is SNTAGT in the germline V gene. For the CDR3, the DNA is TGTGCCACCGGAGGGGATGGCACAGATACGCAGTATTTT. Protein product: CATGGDGTDTQYF.

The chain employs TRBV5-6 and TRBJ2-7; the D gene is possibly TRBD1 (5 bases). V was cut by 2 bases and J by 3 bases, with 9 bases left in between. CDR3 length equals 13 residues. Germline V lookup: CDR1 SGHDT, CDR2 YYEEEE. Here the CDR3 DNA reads TGTGCCAGCAGCTTCCTCGACAGCTACGAGCAGTACTTC. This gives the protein CASSFLDSYEQYF.

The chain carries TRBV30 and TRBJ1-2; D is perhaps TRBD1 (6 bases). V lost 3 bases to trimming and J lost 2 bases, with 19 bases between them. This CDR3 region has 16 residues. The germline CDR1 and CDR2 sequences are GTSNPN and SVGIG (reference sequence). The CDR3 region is CAWRTHSGQLNYGYTF. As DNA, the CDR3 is TGTGCCTGGAGGACCCACTCTGGACAGCTAAACTATGGCTACACCTTC. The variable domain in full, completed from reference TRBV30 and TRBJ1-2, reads SQTIHQWPATLVQPVGSPLSLECTVEGTSNPNLYWYRQAAGRGLQLLFYSVGIGQISSEVPQNLSASRPQDRQFILSSKKLLLSDSGFYLCAWRTHSGQLNYGYTFGSGTRLTVV.

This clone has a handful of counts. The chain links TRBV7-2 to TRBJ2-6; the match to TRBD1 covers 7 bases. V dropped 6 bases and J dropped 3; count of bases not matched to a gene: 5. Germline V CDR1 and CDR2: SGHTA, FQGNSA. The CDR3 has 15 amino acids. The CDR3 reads CASRITGDGANVLTF. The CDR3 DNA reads TGTGCCAGCAGAATTACAGGGGATGGGGCCAACGTCCTGACTTTC.

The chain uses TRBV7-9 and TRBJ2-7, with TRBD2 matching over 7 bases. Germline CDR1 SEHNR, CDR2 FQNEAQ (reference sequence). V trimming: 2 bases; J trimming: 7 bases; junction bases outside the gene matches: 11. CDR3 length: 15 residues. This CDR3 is CASSLYPSGFLEQYF. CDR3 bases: TGTGCCAGCAGCTTATATCCTAGCGGTTTCTTAGAGCAGTACTTC. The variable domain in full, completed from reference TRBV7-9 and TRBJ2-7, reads DTGVSQNPRHKITKRGQNVTFRCDPISEHNRLYWYRQTLGQGPEFLTYFQNEAQLEKSRLLSDRFSAERPKGSFSTLEIQRTEQGDSAMYLCASSLYPSGFLEQYFGPGTRLTVT.